Listed here are 5 T cell receptor beta chains from one sample, sequenced in a study of immune evolution from preneoplasia to lung adenocarcinoma. Here immunoSEQ multiplex PCR was the method, and the copy in TCRdb shows in-frame clones only, minus some. Of roughly 38,000 clones listed, 65% to 75% are singletons. The sequenced sample consisted of FFPE invasive lung adenocarcinoma tissue. These receptors originate from a person aged 60 to 70 with lung adenocarcinoma.

This chain joins TRBV11-3 and TRBJ2-1; no reliable D call. V was shortened by 2 bases and J by 4 bases, with 6 bases between the two germline ends. This CDR3 region has 13 residues. In germline, CDR1 is SGHNT, CDR2 YENEEA. CDR3: CASSLRSYNEQFF. CDR3 sequence (DNA): TGTGCCAGCAGCTTACGGAGTTACAATGAGCAGTTCTTC.

The sample holds a few counts of this clone. V usage is TRBV4-2 and J usage is TRBJ2-3, with 8 positions matching TRBD2. The CDR3 has 15 amino acids. V shed 3 bases, J shed 2 bases, and the junction held 4 bases outside the gene matches. CDR1 is LGHNA and CDR2 is YNFKEQ in the germline V gene. The CDR3 DNA reads TGTGCCAGCAGCCAGGCAGCGGGGGTCACAGATACGCAGTATTTT. Protein sequence: CASSQAAGVTDTQYF.

The V and J genes are TRBV7-2 and TRBJ1-1, with D unresolved. The V and J ends lost 1 base and 0 bases respectively, with 9 bases between them. The CDR3 spans 15 residues. Germline V gene lookup returns CDR1 SGHTA and CDR2 FQGNSA. For the CDR3, the DNA is TGTGCCAGCAGCTTAGATGGTGGATTGAACACTGAAGCTTTCTTT. It yields the protein CASSLDGGLNTEAFF.

This clone was found a few times. The chain joins TRBV5-1 to TRBJ2-7; 7 positions match TRBD1. In germline, CDR1 is SGHRS, CDR2 YFSETQ. Trimming took 0 bases from V and 7 from J; bases not matched to a gene: 1. The CDR3 is 12 residues long. Written as DNA, the CDR3 is TGCGCCAGCAGCTTGGAGGGGGCGGAGCAGTACTTC. Translation: CASSLEGAEQYF.

The V gene is TRBV28, the J gene TRBJ2-1; D gene ambiguous. Germline V gene sequence: CDR1 MDHEN, CDR2 SYDVKM. The CDR3 is made up of 14 amino acids. Trimming took off 3 bases at V and 0 bases at J, with 6 bases between the two ends. CDR3 protein: CASSFWSSYNEQFF. The CDR3 DNA reads as TGTGCCAGCAGTTTCTGGAGCTCCTACAATGAGCAGTTCTTC.